A single sample gave rise to the 32 T cell receptor beta chains below, sequenced in a study of control samples from healthy donors and cancer patients. Some clones are missing from TCRdb's copy, which holds only in-frame ones; the method was immunoSEQ multiplex PCR. The data contain about 86,000 clones, approximately 95% of them singletons. The sequenced material came from blood. These receptors originate from a woman under 40 in good health.

This clone was observed once. This chain joins TRBV6-6 and TRBJ2-3, with D unclear. The CDR3 has 12 residues. Per germline, CDR1 MNHNY and CDR2 SVGAGI (reference sequence). V was pared by 7 bases and J by 2 bases, with 7 bases between. CDR3 in DNA: TGTGCCAGCATTGGGTCCACAGATACGCAGTATTTT. Its translation: CASIGSTDTQYF.

The V call is TRBV18, the J call TRBJ1-1, with D maybe TRBD1 (6 bases). CDR3 size: 15 residues. The germline CDR1 and CDR2 sequences are KGHSH and LQKENI. Trimming stripped 6 bases from V and 2 bases from J, with 16 bases between. The CDR3 region is CASSPTQGPNTEAFF. The CDR3 region has the DNA TGTGCCAGCTCCCCGACCCAGGGGCCTAACACTGAAGCTTTCTTT.

The J gene is TRBJ2-6, the V gene TRBV5-4; 7 positions agree with TRBD1. Germline CDR1 SGHNT, CDR2 YYREEE (reference sequence). The CDR3 consists of 18 residues. V lost 5 bases and J lost 2; bases outside the gene matches: 13. The CDR3 DNA reads TGTGCCAGCAGATCCCGGGACAGCTTCCTACCTGGGGCCAACGTCCTGACTTTC. This sequence encodes CASRSRDSFLPGANVLTF.

The chain has TRBV12-3 or TRBV12-4 and TRBJ1-6; D uncertain. The CDR3 length is 13 residues. V was cut by 5 bases and J by 6 bases, with 8 bases left in between. CDR3 sequence: CASSTGPNSPLHF. CDR3 sequence (DNA): TGTGCCAGCAGTACCGGGCCTAATTCACCCCTCCACTTT.

The chain uses TRBV9 and TRBJ2-7; D may be TRBD1 or TRBD2 (5 bases each). Trimming shortened V by 0 bases and J by 1 base, and 14 bases separated the two germline ends. CDR3 length: 16 residues. Per germline, CDR1 SGDLS and CDR2 YYNGEE. The CDR3 nucleotides read TGTGCCAGCAGCGTAGGAGGGGTTGGAGGTTCCTACGAGCAGTACTTC. Translation: CASSVGGVGGSYEQYF.

This clone was observed a single time. DNA of the CDR3: TGTGCCAGCAGTGAGGATCCACAGGGGTTGAATTCACCCCTCCACTTT. As protein: CASSEDPQGLNSPLHF. This chain joins TRBV25-1 and TRBJ1-6; TRBD1 agrees at 7 bases. The CDR3 loop spans 16 amino acids. Germline CDR1 and CDR2: MGHDK and SYGVNS. Losses at the gene ends were 3 bases for V and 7 bases for J; bases not matched to a gene: 9.

The rearrangement joins TRBV11-2 to TRBJ1-1, with D possibly TRBD1 on 6 matching bases. CDR1 is SGHAT and CDR2 is FQNNGV in the germline V gene. V lost 1 base and J 5 bases, leaving 17 bases between the germline ends. The CDR3 extends over 16 amino acids. The CDR3 DNA is TGTGCCAGCAGCTTAGTGGGGGGCCCTCTCCGAACTGAAGCTTTCTTT. It encodes CASSLVGGPLRTEAFF.

As to this clone: Mismatch with germline at one junction end may stem from a read error. V usage is TRBV5-1 and J usage is TRBJ2-1; D remains ambiguous. CDR3 size: 14 residues. Germline V lookup: CDR1 SGHRS, CDR2 YFSETQ. In nucleotides, the CDR3 is TGCGCCAGCAGCTTCCAGGATACCTACAATGGGCAGTTCTTC. This gives the protein CASSFQDTYNGQFF.

The chain uses TRBV29-1 and TRBJ2-1; a weak D match, TRBD2 (5 bases). The CDR3 consists of 16 residues. Germline loops: CDR1 SQVTM, CDR2 ANQGSEA. Between the trimmed V and J ends, which lost 4 bases and 4 bases, there was a span of 20 bases. The CDR3 DNA is TGCAGCGTTGGGAATACGCCGGCCACGGGATACAATGAGCAGTTCTTC. Encoded protein: CSVGNTPATGYNEQFF.

The chain uses TRBV13 and TRBJ1-2; weak D call: TRBD1 (6 bases). V lost 5 bases and J 3 bases, leaving 13 bases between the germline ends. The CDR3 spans 14 residues. CDR1 and CDR2 (germline): PRHDT, FYEKMQ (reference sequence). CDR3 residues: CASSTTGLDYGYTF. CDR3 DNA sequence: TGTGCCAGCAGCACGACAGGACTTGACTATGGCTACACCTTC.

The chain is built from TRBV14 and TRBJ1-6; 11 bases match TRBD1. Germline V gene lookup returns CDR1 SGHDN and CDR2 FVKESK. Trimming took 1 base from V and 4 from J; bases not matched to a gene: 0. The CDR3 is made up of 16 amino acids. CDR3 DNA sequence: TGTGCCAGCAGCCAAGGGGACAGGGGGTATAATTCACCCCTCCACTTT. Translated, it gives CASSQGDRGYNSPLHF.

The chain joins TRBV28 to TRBJ1-2; possibly TRBD1 for D (6 bases). V lost 3 bases and J 4 bases, leaving 9 bases between the germline ends. The CDR3 is 13 amino acids. Germline V gene data show CDR1 as MDHEN and CDR2 as SYDVKM. CDR3 sequence: CASSFLRGYGYTF. The CDR3 nucleotides are TGTGCCAGCAGTTTTCTCAGGGGCTATGGCTACACCTTC.

The DNA for the CDR3 is TGCGCCAGCAGCCCAGGACAGGGAAGTTTGGACACTGAAGCTTTCTTT. It encodes CASSPGQGSLDTEAFF. The V call is TRBV5-1, the J call TRBJ1-1; 8 bases are a match to TRBD1. From germline, CDR1 is SGHRS and CDR2 YFSETQ. The CDR3 sequence is 16 residues long. V shed 4 bases and J 3 bases; nucleotides not matched to a gene: 11.

This clone was recorded once. The V call is TRBV28, the J call TRBJ1-2; the D is unclear. The CDR3 totals 14 residues. Germline CDR1 and CDR2: MDHEN and SYDVKM. Between the trimmed V and J ends, which lost 2 bases and 3 bases, there was a span of 10 bases. CDR3: CASSLQYGHYGYTF. Here the CDR3 DNA reads TGTGCCAGCAGTTTACAGTACGGACACTATGGCTACACCTTC.

The CDR3 DNA reads as TGTGCCAGCAGTAAGGATGGGCGGGAGACCCAGTACTTC. Residues: CASSKDGRETQYF. J is TRBJ2-5 and V is TRBV12-3 or TRBV12-4; no clear D. V lost 5 bases and J 5 bases, leaving 12 bases between the germline ends. CDR3 length: 13 residues.

The CDR3 region is CASKLEQGKSYGYTF. CDR3 sequence (DNA): TGTGCCAGCAAACTGGAACAGGGGAAAAGCTATGGCTACACCTTC. V usage is TRBV6-5 and J usage is TRBJ1-2; 7 bases map to TRBD1. This CDR3 contains 15 residues. Germline values: CDR1 MNHEY, CDR2 SVGAGI. Germline trimming cut 7 bases from V and 4 bases from J; bases unmatched to any gene: 12.

The chain carries TRBV6-5 and TRBJ2-7; 13 nucleotides match TRBD2. Trimming cost V 0 bases and J 3 bases; bases outside gene matches: 2. The CDR3 covers 16 residues. Germline V gene sequence: CDR1 MNHEY, CDR2 SVGAGI. CDR3 bases: TGTGCCAGCAGTTACTCACTAGCGGGAGGGTACTACGAGCAGTACTTC. Translated: CASSYSLAGGYYEQYF.

The rearrangement links TRBV28 to TRBJ1-6, with no clear D. The CDR3 has 14 residues. CDR1 and CDR2 (germline): MDHEN, SYDVKM. Trimming took 2 bases from V and 2 from J, leaving 4 bases between them. CDR3 in DNA: TGTGCCAGCAGTTTAGGAACCTATAATTCACCCCTCCACTTT. Protein product: CASSLGTYNSPLHF.

CDR3 DNA: TGTGCCAGCAGCAGGCTTGGGGGGCTGAACACCGGGGAGCTGTTTTTT. This translates into CASSRLGGLNTGELFF. The chain is built from TRBV2 and TRBJ2-2; D tentatively reads TRBD1 or TRBD2 (6 bases each). Germline V gives CDR1 SNHLY, CDR2 FYNNEI. This CDR3 spans 16 amino acids. V gave up 6 bases and J gave up 1 base, with 15 bases separating them. Combining the CDR3 with reference TRBV2 and TRBJ2-2 gives the whole variable domain EPEVTQTPSHQVTQMGQEVILRCVPISNHLYFYWYRQILGQKVEFLVSFYNNEISEKSEIFDDQFSVERPDGSNFTLKIRSTKLEDSAMYFCASSRLGGLNTGELFFGEGSRLTVL.

To note about this clone: This could be a read error, since a much larger clone is one nucleotide away. This CDR3 is also generated by other DNA sequences in the sample. V is TRBV24-1 and J is TRBJ1-1; tentative D call: TRBD1 (5 bases). CDR1 is KGHDR and CDR2 is SFDVKD in the germline V gene. Trimming pared 7 bases from V and 2 bases from J, leaving 7 bases between. The CDR3 is 12 residues long. The CDR3 coding sequence is TGTGCCACCAGGGGGCCTAACACTGAAGCTTTCTTT. Residues: CATRGPNTEAFF.

This clone was seen once. The chain carries TRBV5-1 and TRBJ2-2; D ambiguous. The CDR3 is 16 amino acids. V lost 0 bases to trimming and J lost 4 bases, with 13 bases between them. CDR1 SGHRS and CDR2 YFSETQ come from the germline V gene. The CDR3: CASSLDPAGSTGELFF. CDR3 coding DNA: TGCGCCAGCAGCTTGGACCCGGCTGGCAGCACCGGGGAGCTGTTTTTT.

This clone was detected only once. The chain joins TRBV5-1 to TRBJ2-1; D not certain. Trimming took off 1 base at V and 3 bases at J, with 8 bases between the two ends. The V gene's germline CDR1 is SGHRS and CDR2 YFSETQ. This CDR3 is 14 amino acids long. In nucleotides, the CDR3 is TGCGCCAGCAGCTTGAAGAGACTCTACAATGAGCAGTTCTTC. Protein product: CASSLKRLYNEQFF.

This clone has a handful of counts. The CDR3 coding sequence is TGTGCCAGCACCATAATCCGGACAGGGGGTCACGTTAGCAATCAGCCCCAGCATTTT. This encodes CASTIIRTGGHVSNQPQHF. The V and J genes are TRBV5-6 and TRBJ1-5; TRBD1 aligns across 10 bases. This CDR3 has 19 residues. Germline V lookup: CDR1 SGHDT, CDR2 YYEEEE. V shed 6 bases and J 0 bases; nucleotides not matched to a gene: 15.

V gene TRBV11-3 combines with J gene TRBJ1-2; no clear D gene. Germline V gene data show CDR1 as SGHNT and CDR2 as YENEEA. The V end lost 0 bases, the J end lost 8 bases, and 13 bases lay between the germline ends. CDR3 length: 14 amino acids. The CDR3 DNA sequence: TGTGCCAGCAGCTTAGAGGGCCGCGGAGTAGGCTACACCTTC. Translating it yields CASSLEGRGVGYTF. Based on the CDR3 plus reference TRBV11-3 and TRBJ1-2, the full variable domain is EAGVVQSPRYKIIEKKQPVAFWCNPISGHNTLYWYLQNLGQGPELLIRYENEEAVDDSQLPKDRFSAERLKGVDSTLKIQPAELGDSAVYLCASSLEGRGVGYTFGSGTRLTVV.

The rearrangement links TRBV7-6 to TRBJ2-2; 9 bases are shared with TRBD1. CDR1 and CDR2 from the germline V gene are SGHVS and FNYEAQ. The CDR3 contains 19 residues. The J segment lost 0 bases and the V segment lost 4 bases, leaving 12 bases of the junction unmatched. As DNA, the CDR3 is TGTGCCAGCAGCTCAAAGAGACAGGGGGTCAAGACGAACACCGGGGAGCTGTTTTTT. It encodes CASSSKRQGVKTNTGELFF.

The rearrangement joins TRBV19 to TRBJ2-7; 10 positions match TRBD1. Germline CDR1 is LNHDA and CDR2 is SQIVND (reference sequence). This CDR3 spans 15 amino acids. V was pared by 5 bases and J by 4 bases, with 8 bases of the junction left unmatched. The CDR3 nucleotides are TGTGCCAGTAGTCCACGGACAGGGGGACGTTACGAGCAGTACTTC. It encodes CASSPRTGGRYEQYF.

The rearrangement joins TRBV24-1 to TRBJ1-2; D is possibly TRBD1 (5 bases). Looked up from germline, CDR1 is KGHDR and CDR2 is SFDVKD. V was clipped by 10 bases and J by 3 bases, with 20 bases between them. The CDR3 contains 15 residues. The CDR3 loop reads CATPRDRSRDYGYTF. The CDR3 nucleotides read TGTGCCACGCCTCGAGACAGAAGCCGGGACTATGGCTACACCTTC.

The chain carries TRBV6-6 and TRBJ1-1; D remains ambiguous. There are 13 residues in the CDR3. The germline CDR1 and CDR2 sequences are MNHNY and SVGAGI (reference sequence). V shed 5 bases and J shed 8 bases, with 15 bases lying between them. The CDR3 coding sequence is TGTGCCAGCAGTCCGGGGAGGCAGCAAGAAGCTTTCTTT. It is translated as CASSPGRQQEAFF.

The CDR3 is CASSEKNLSGANVLTF. The CDR3 nucleotides read TGTGCCAGCAGTGAAAAGAACCTCTCTGGGGCCAACGTCCTGACTTTC. This rearrangement joins TRBV6-1 to TRBJ2-6; unclear D gene. V was shortened by 2 bases and J by 0 bases, with 8 bases between the two germline ends. From germline, CDR1 is MNHNS and CDR2 SASEGT. CDR3 length: 16 residues.

The chain uses TRBV5-1 and TRBJ2-7, with unresolved D. This CDR3 is built from 11 residues. Germline V gene data show CDR1 as SGHRS and CDR2 as YFSETQ. V lost 5 bases and J 2 bases, leaving 5 bases between the germline ends. The CDR3 sequence: CASRSTYEQYF. CDR3 nucleotide sequence: TGCGCCAGCAGATCAACCTACGAGCAGTACTTC.

The chain joins TRBV3-1 (or the pseudogene TRBV3-2) to TRBJ2-1, with D uncertain. There are 15 residues in the CDR3. Trimming removed 2 bases from V and 0 bases from J, with 8 bases in between. Germline loops: CDR1 LGHDT, CDR2 YNNKEL (reference sequence). This chain's CDR3 is CASSQTRSSYNEQFF. The CDR3 nucleotides read TGTGCCAGCAGCCAAACGAGAAGCTCCTACAATGAGCAGTTCTTC.

V is TRBV3-1 (or the pseudogene TRBV3-2) and J is TRBJ2-1; 8 bases match TRBD2. CDR1 and CDR2 from the germline V gene are LGHDT and YNNKEL (reference sequence). This CDR3 contains 15 residues. With 7 bases clipped from V and 0 bases from J, the junction kept 5 bases outside the gene matches. CDR3 nucleotide sequence: TGTGCCAGCACCCTAGCGGGTAGCTCCTACAATGAGCAGTTCTTC. It encodes CASTLAGSSYNEQFF.